These 22 T cell receptor beta chains were sequenced from one sample in a study of T cells in Graves' hyperthyroidism and ophthalmopathy. It was RNA transcripts that yielded the amplified TCR beta CDR3 regions. The TCR CDR3 first-round RT-PCR relied on the HTBI primer set. TCRdb reprocessed the multiplex PCR reads with MiXCR, giving one entry per CDR3 protein. The table lists hundreds of thousands of distinct CDR3 sequences, less than 25% of them singletons. The source material was blood. These receptors came from a man aged 30 to 45 with Graves' ophthalmopathy.

This clonotype was seen a handful of times. The rearrangement uses TRBV5-1 and TRBJ2-3; D is unresolved. The V end lost 4 bases, the J end lost 7 bases, and 13 bases lay between the germline ends. The CDR3 is 13 residues long. CDR1 and CDR2 from the germline V gene are SGHRS and YFSETQ. Here the CDR3 DNA reads TGCGCCAGCAGCCAGGATGCGTCCTATACGCAGTATTTT. Translating it yields CASSQDASYTQYF. Using reference TRBV5-1 and TRBJ2-3 for the parts outside the CDR3, the full variable domain is KAGVTQTPRYLIKTRGQQVTLSCSPISGHRSVSWYQQTPGQGLQFLFEYFSETQRNKGNFPGRFSGRQFSNSRSEMNVSTLELGDSALYLCASSQDASYTQYFGPGTRLTVL.

With respect to this clonotype: The junction departs from germline at one end; a sequencing error may be responsible. The chain couples TRBV20-1 to TRBJ2-3; 9 bases map to TRBD2. The germline V gene encodes CDR1 DFQATT and CDR2 SNEGSKA (reference sequence). The CDR3 has 20 amino acids. CDR3 residues: CSARPGGGAGGFQGRDTQYF. In DNA form, the CDR3 reads TGCAGTGCTAGGCCGGGGGGAGGAGCGGGAGGATTCCAGGGGCGAGATACGCAATATTTT.

This clonotype appeared once. The V and J genes are TRBV4-1 and TRBJ2-7; D unclear. Germline V CDR1 and CDR2: MGHRA, YSYEKL. The CDR3 has 11 amino acids. V was trimmed by 11 bases and J by 0 bases, leaving 8 bases between them. DNA for the CDR3: TGCGCCGTCGGACCCTCCTACGAGCAGTACTTC. It encodes CAVGPSYEQYF.

The chain uses TRBV20-1 and TRBJ2-7; 12 nucleotides line up with TRBD1. The V segment lost 5 bases and the J segment 6 bases; nucleotides outside the gene matches: 5. Germline V gene lookup returns CDR1 DFQATT and CDR2 SNEGSKA (reference sequence). The CDR3 is 13 residues long. CDR3 sequence (DNA): TGCAGTGCTCTCCGGGACAGGGGGCTCGAGCAGTACTTC. Amino acid sequence: CSALRDRGLEQYF.

The chain couples TRBV20-1 to TRBJ2-1; TRBD2 matches at 11 bases. The CDR3 has 20 residues. CDR1 DFQATT and CDR2 SNEGSKA come from the germline V gene (reference sequence). Losses at the gene ends were 6 bases for V and 0 bases for J; bases not matched to a gene: 19. The CDR3 is CSAGRGLAGSHRSSYNEQFF. The CDR3 DNA reads as TGCAGTGCGGGAAGAGGACTAGCGGGTTCTCACCGTAGCTCCTACAATGAGCAGTTCTTC.

The sample holds a few counts of this clonotype. This sequence joins TRBV12-3 or TRBV12-4 and TRBJ2-4; 7 nucleotides line up with TRBD2. The trim removed 4 bases at V and 8 bases at J, leaving 2 bases unmatched. This CDR3 contains 12 residues. In DNA form, the CDR3 reads TGTGCCAGCAGTTGGAGCGGGGACATTCAGTACTTC. This sequence encodes CASSWSGDIQYF.

The CDR3 protein is CASSQAPAVDTGELFF. The CDR3 region has the DNA TGTGCCAGCAGCCAAGCACCAGCGGTCGACACCGGGGAGCTGTTTTTT. The genes are TRBV14 and TRBJ2-2; maybe TRBD2 (5 bases). Deletions cut 1 base from V and 3 bases from J, with 12 bases between. The CDR3 totals 16 residues. Germline-derived CDR1 and CDR2 are SGHDN and FVKESK.

This clonotype occurred a few times. This may come from a read error, since a much larger clone is one base off. This is likely a read error, given that the CDR3 carries no conserved phenylalanine or tryptophan at its end. J is TRBJ1-1 and V is TRBV13, with TRBD1 matching 7 bases. CDR1 and CDR2 from the germline V gene are PRHDT and FYEKMQ (reference sequence). This CDR3 region has 14 residues. J lost 1 base, V lost 5 bases, and 4 bases had no gene match. CDR3 nucleotides: TGTGCCAGCAGCGAGGGACAGAGGAACACTGAAGCTTTCTCT. It codes for CASSEGQRNTEAFS.

The chain is built from TRBV18 and TRBJ1-1; 7 positions match TRBD1. The CDR3 is 15 amino acids. Germline lookup yields CDR1 KGHSH and CDR2 LQKENI. V dropped 3 bases and J dropped 0; count of bases not matched to a gene: 4. CDR3 sequence: CASSPGQVVNTEAFF. The CDR3 DNA reads TGTGCCAGCTCACCCGGACAGGTAGTGAACACTGAAGCTTTCTTT.

This clonotype was observed many times. The chain joins TRBV12-3 or TRBV12-4 to TRBJ2-3, with D unresolved. With 4 bases removed from V and 6 bases from J, the gap between germline ends came to 11 bases. The CDR3 spans 13 residues. The CDR3 DNA reads as TGTGCCAGCAGTTCCGGTCCCTCCGATACGCAGTATTTT. Its protein is CASSSGPSDTQYF.

This clonotype was picked up a small number of times. The V call is TRBV18, the J call TRBJ2-7; D is possibly TRBD1 (5 bases). The CDR3 totals 13 residues. V was cut by 8 bases and J by 6 bases, with 17 bases left in between. Germline loops: CDR1 KGHSH, CDR2 LQKENI. This CDR3 is CASSVAAGLEQYF. The DNA of the CDR3 is TGTGCCAGCAGCGTAGCTGCAGGGCTCGAGCAGTACTTC. The full variable domain, completed using reference TRBV18 and TRBJ2-7, is NAGVMQNPRHLVRRRGQEARLRCSPMKGHSHVYWYRQLPEEGLKFMVYLQKENIIDESGMPKERFSAEFPKEGPSILRIQQVVRGDSAAYFCASSVAAGLEQYFGPGTRLTVT.

The CDR3 sequence: CASSQEARGLLRGIDTQYF. CDR3 DNA sequence: TGCGCCAGCAGCCAAGAGGCCAGGGGCCTCCTCCGGGGGATAGATACGCAGTATTTT. The chain employs TRBV4-1 and TRBJ2-3; D might be TRBD1 or TRBD2, each matching 6 bases. Trimming cost V 0 bases and J 5 bases, with 24 bases left between them. From germline, CDR1 is MGHRA and CDR2 YSYEKL. This CDR3 is built from 19 residues.

This clonotype was seen a handful of times. The chain employs TRBV20-1 and TRBJ2-1, with a weak D call TRBD2 (5 bases). The last part of the DNA fits TRBJ2-7 better; the J call may be wrong. This CDR3 spans 15 amino acids. Germline CDR1 reads DFQATT; CDR2 reads SNEGSKA (reference sequence). Here the CDR3 reads CSAREADDVYNEQYF. The CDR3 DNA reads as TGCAGTGCTAGAGAAGCGGACGACGTCTACAATGAGCAGTACTTC.

This clonotype was recorded many times. The genes are TRBV5-1 and TRBJ2-7; D gene unclear. Germline CDR1 and CDR2: SGHRS and YFSETQ. This CDR3 region has 14 residues. With 0 bases removed from V and 0 bases from J, the gap between germline ends came to 7 bases. The CDR3 sequence: CASSLGVLSYEQYF. The CDR3 DNA reads TGCGCCAGCAGCTTGGGGGTGCTCTCCTACGAGCAGTACTTC.

The chain links TRBV7-2 to TRBJ1-1; D unclear. Germline V CDR1 and CDR2: SGHTA, FQGNSA. The V end lost 1 base, the J end lost 5 bases, and 14 bases lay between the germline ends. The CDR3 has 15 amino acids. The CDR3 DNA is TGTGCCAGCAGCTTAGGTTCCAGGACCGCTACTGAAGCTTTCTTT. It is translated as CASSLGSRTATEAFF.

The V call is TRBV12-3 or TRBV12-4, the J call TRBJ1-1, with D tentatively TRBD1 (6 bases). The CDR3 loop spans 17 amino acids. V lost 4 bases to trimming and J lost 5 bases, with 23 bases between them. The CDR3 nucleotides are TGTGCCAGCAGTTCGGGACGTCTAAAGGGGGGTAGGACTGAAGCTTTCTTT. The encoded protein is CASSSGRLKGGRTEAFF.

This clonotype was counted many times. The gene calls are TRBV2 and TRBJ2-7; TRBD1 agrees at 10 bases. This CDR3 has 14 amino acids. Germline V lookup: CDR1 SNHLY, CDR2 FYNNEI. V shed 5 bases and J 6 bases; nucleotides not matched to a gene: 7. As DNA, the CDR3 is TGTGCCAGCAGTCTCCGGGACAGGGGATCCGAGCAGTACTTC. Its protein is CASSLRDRGSEQYF.

The V gene is TRBV20-1, the J gene TRBJ2-7, with TRBD2 identical over 11 bases. The ends lost 4 bases at V and 1 base at J; junction bases unmatched: 6. The CDR3 covers 15 residues. Germline V gives CDR1 DFQATT, CDR2 SNEGSKA (reference sequence). CDR3 amino acids: CSATFTSGGSYEQYF. DNA for the CDR3: TGCAGTGCTACCTTCACTAGCGGGGGTTCCTACGAGCAGTACTTC.

This clonotype was observed a few times. The genes are TRBV5-5 and TRBJ2-7; the match to TRBD1 covers 9 bases. V lost 4 bases, J lost 4 bases, and 9 bases stayed unmatched. The germline gives CDR1 SGHKS, CDR2 YYEKEE (reference sequence). This CDR3 is built from 15 residues. CDR3 protein: CASSDRDRDIYEQYF. CDR3 nucleotides: TGTGCCAGCAGCGACCGGGACAGGGACATTTACGAGCAGTACTTC.

DNA of the CDR3: TGTGCCAGCAGCCCCCCCGGGACAAAGAACACTGAAGCTTTCTTT. Its translation is CASSPPGTKNTEAFF. The chain has TRBV7-9 and TRBJ1-1; D perhaps matches TRBD1 (6 bases). From germline, CDR1 is SEHNR and CDR2 FQNEAQ (reference sequence). CDR3 length: 15 residues. V was pared by 5 bases and J by 1 base, with 14 bases between.

This clonotype has more than one count but fewer than ten. V is TRBV14 and J is TRBJ1-6; weak D call: TRBD1 (6 bases). This CDR3 contains 18 residues. The germline V gene encodes CDR1 SGHDN and CDR2 FVKESK. V dropped 3 bases and J dropped 7 bases, with 22 bases sitting between them. The CDR3 region is CASSQDRRRPGANSPLHF. The CDR3 bases are TGTGCCAGCAGCCAGGACAGACGCCGGCCGGGGGCAAATTCACCCCTCCACTTT.

This clonotype was seen a handful of times. This sequence joins TRBV6-5 and TRBJ2-1, with TRBD1 matching over 8 bases. V lost 2 bases, J lost 5 bases, and 2 bases stayed unmatched. The CDR3 length is 14 residues. CDR1 is MNHEY and CDR2 is SVGAGI in the germline V gene. The CDR3 coding sequence is TGTGCCAGCAGTTACCTGGACAGGGACAATGAGCAGTTCTTC. Protein sequence: CASSYLDRDNEQFF.